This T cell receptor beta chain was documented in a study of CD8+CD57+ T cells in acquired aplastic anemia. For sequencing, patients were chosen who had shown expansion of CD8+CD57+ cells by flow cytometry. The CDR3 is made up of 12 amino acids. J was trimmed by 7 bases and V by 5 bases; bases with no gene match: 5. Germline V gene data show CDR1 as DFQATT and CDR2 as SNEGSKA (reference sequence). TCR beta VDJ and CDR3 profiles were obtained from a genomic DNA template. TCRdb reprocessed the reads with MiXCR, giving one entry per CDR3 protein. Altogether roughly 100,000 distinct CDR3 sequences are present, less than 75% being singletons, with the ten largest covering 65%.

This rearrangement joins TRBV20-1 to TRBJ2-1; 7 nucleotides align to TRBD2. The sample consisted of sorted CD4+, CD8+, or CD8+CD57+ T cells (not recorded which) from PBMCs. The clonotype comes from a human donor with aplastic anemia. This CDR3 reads CSAPVLANEQFF. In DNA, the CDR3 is TGCAGTGCTCCAGTACTAGCGAATGAGCAGTTCTTC.